In this sample, the clone carrying this TCR beta chain turned up many times. TCRdb re-called the 5' RACE reads through MiXCR, storing one row per CDR3 protein. This sample has approximately 220,000 distinct CDR3 sequences; roughly 24% occur once, and the top ten carry roughly 6.7%. The data originate from a study of CD8 T cells in ankylosing spondylitis. This CDR3 has 14 amino acids. The trim removed 5 bases at V and 2 bases at J, leaving 4 bases unmatched. Per the germline V gene, CDR1 is SGHRS and CDR2 is YFSETQ. The V and J genes are TRBV5-1 and TRBJ2-7; TRBD2 matches at 10 bases. The TCR originated in a male donor with ankylosing spondylitis or in good health (not recorded which). The sample was blood, either unsorted or a sorted T cell fraction (not recorded which). CDR3 coding DNA: TGCGCCAGCAGAGGAGCGGGAGGGACCTACGAGCAGTACTTC. Translated, it gives CASRGAGGTYEQYF.